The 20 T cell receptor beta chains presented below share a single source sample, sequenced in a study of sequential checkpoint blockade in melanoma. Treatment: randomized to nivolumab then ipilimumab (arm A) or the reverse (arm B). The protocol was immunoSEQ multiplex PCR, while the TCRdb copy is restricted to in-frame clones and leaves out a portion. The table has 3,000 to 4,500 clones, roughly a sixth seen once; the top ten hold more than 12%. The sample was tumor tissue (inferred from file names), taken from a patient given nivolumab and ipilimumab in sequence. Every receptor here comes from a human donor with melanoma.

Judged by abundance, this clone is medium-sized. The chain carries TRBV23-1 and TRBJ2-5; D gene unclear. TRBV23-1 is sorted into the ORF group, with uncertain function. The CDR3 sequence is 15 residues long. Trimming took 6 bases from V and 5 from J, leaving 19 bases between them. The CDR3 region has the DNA TGCGCCAGCAGCCAAGTGTACTCAGGTTGGGAGACCCAGTACTTC. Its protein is CASSQVYSGWETQYF.

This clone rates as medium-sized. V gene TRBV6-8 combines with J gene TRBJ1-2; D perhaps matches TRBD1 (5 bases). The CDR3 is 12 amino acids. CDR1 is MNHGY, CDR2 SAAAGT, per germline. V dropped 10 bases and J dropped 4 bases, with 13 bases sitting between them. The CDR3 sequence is CAIPLGPYGYTF. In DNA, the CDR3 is TGTGCCATCCCTCTGGGGCCCTATGGCTACACCTTC.

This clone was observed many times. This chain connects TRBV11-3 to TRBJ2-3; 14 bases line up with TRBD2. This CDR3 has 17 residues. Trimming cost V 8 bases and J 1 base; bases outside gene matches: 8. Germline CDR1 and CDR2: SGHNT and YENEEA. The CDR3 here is CASGRLAGGPGTDTQYF. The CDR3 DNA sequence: TGTGCCAGCGGAAGACTAGCGGGAGGGCCTGGCACAGATACGCAGTATTTT.

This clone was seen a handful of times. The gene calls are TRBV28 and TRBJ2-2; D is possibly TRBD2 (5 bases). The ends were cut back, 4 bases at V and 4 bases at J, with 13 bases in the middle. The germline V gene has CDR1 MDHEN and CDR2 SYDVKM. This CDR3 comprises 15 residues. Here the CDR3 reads CASSSAGQTTGELFF. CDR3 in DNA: TGTGCCAGCAGTTCTGCGGGCCAGACCACCGGGGAGCTGTTTTTT. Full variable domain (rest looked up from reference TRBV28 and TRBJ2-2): DVKVTQSSRYLVKRTGEKVFLECVQDMDHENMFWYRQDPGLGLRLIYFSYDVKMKEKGDIPEGYSVSREKKERFSLILESASTNQTSMYLCASSSAGQTTGELFFGEGSRLTVL.

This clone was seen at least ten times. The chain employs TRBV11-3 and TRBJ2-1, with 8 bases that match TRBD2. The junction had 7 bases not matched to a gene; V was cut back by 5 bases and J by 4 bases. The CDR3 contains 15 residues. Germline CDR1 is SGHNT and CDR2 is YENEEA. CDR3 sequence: CASSVRLASYNEQFF. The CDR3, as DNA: TGTGCCAGCAGCGTAAGACTAGCGAGTTACAATGAGCAGTTCTTC.

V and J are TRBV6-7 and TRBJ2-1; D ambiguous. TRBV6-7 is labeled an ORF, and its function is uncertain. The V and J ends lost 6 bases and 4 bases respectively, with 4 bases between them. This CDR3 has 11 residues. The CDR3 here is CASREYNEQFF. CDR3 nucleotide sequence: TGTGCCAGCAGGGAGTACAATGAGCAGTTCTTC.

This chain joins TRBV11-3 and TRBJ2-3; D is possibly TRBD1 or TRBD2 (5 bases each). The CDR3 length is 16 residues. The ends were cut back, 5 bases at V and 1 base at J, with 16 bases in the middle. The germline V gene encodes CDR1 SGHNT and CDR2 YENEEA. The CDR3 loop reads CASSPRDGGGTDTQYF. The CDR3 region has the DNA TGTGCCAGCAGCCCCCGGGACGGTGGTGGCACAGATACGCAGTATTTT. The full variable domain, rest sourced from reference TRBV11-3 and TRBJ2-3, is EAGVVQSPRYKIIEKKQPVAFWCNPISGHNTLYWYLQNLGQGPELLIRYENEEAVDDSQLPKDRFSAERLKGVDSTLKIQPAELGDSAVYLCASSPRDGGGTDTQYFGPGTRLTVL.

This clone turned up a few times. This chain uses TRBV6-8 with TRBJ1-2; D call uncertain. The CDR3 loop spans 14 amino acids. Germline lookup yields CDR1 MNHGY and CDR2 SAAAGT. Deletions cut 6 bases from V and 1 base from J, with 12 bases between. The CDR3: CASSSPYNNYGYTF. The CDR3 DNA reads TGTGCCAGCAGCTCCCCTTACAATAACTATGGCTACACCTTC.

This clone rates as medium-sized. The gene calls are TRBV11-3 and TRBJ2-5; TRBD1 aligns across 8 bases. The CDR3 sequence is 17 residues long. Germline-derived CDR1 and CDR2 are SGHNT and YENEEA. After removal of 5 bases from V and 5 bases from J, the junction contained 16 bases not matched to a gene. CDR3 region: CASSLYPQGARGETQYF. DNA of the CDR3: TGTGCCAGCAGCCTTTATCCGCAGGGGGCGCGAGGTGAGACCCAGTACTTC. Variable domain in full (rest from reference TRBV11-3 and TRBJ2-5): EAGVVQSPRYKIIEKKQPVAFWCNPISGHNTLYWYLQNLGQGPELLIRYENEEAVDDSQLPKDRFSAERLKGVDSTLKIQPAELGDSAVYLCASSLYPQGARGETQYFGPGTRLLVL.

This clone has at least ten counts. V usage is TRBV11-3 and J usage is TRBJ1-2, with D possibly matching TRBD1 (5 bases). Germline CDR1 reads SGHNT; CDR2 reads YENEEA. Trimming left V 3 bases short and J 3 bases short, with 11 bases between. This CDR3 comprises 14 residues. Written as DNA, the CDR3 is TGTGCCAGCAGCTTGGTCGGGGCGGACTATGGCTACACCTTC. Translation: CASSLVGADYGYTF.

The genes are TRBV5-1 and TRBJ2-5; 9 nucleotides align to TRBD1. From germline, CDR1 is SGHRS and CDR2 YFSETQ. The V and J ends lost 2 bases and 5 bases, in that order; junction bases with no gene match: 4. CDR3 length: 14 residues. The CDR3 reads CASSLGDRAETQYF. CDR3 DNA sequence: TGCGCCAGCAGCTTAGGGGACAGGGCTGAGACCCAGTACTTC.

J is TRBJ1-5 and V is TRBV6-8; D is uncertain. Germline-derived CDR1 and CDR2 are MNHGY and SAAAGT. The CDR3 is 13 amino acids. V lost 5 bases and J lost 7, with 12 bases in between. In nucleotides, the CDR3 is TGTGCCAGCAGTGAGGGAATACGGCAGCCCCAGCATTTT. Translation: CASSEGIRQPQHF.

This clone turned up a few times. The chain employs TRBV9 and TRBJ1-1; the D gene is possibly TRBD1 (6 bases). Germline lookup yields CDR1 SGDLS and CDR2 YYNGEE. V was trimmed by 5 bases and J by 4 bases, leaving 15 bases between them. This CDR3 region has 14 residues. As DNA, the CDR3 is TGTGCCAGCAGGAGGGGGTCAGGGTCCACTGAAGCTTTCTTT. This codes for CASRRGSGSTEAFF.

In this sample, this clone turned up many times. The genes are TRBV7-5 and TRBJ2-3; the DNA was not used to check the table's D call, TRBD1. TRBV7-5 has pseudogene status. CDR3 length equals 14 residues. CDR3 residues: CASSPGIGSDTQYF. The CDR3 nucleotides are TGTGCCAGCAGCCCAGGGATAGGGTCAGATACGCAGTATTTT.

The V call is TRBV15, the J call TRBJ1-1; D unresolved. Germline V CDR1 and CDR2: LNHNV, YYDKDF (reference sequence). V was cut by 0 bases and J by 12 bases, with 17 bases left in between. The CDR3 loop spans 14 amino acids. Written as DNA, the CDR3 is TGTGCCACCAGCAGAGATCGGAACTCGGGGATCCCTTTCTTT. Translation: CATSRDRNSGIPFF.

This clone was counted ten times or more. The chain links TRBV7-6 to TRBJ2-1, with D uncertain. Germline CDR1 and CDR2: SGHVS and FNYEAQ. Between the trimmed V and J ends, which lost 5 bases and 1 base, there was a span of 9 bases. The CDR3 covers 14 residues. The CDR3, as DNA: TGTGCCAGCAGCCAAGGTCTATCCTACAATGAGCAGTTCTTC. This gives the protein CASSQGLSYNEQFF.

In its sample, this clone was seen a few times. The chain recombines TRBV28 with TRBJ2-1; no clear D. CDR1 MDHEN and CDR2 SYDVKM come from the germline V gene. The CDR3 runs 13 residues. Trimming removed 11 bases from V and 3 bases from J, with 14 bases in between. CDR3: CACCIVCYNEQFF. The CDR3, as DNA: TGTGCCTGTTGTATCGTCTGCTACAATGAGCAGTTCTTC. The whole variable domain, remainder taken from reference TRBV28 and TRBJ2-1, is DVKVTQSSRYLVKRTGEKVFLECVQDMDHENMFWYRQDPGLGLRLIYFSYDVKMKEKGDIPEGYSVSREKKERFSLILESASTNQTSMYLCACCIVCYNEQFFGPGTRLTVL.

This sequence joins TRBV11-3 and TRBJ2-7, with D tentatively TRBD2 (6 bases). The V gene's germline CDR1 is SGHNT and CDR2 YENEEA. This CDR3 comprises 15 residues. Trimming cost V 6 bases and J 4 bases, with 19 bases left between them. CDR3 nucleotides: TGTGCCAGCAGGGGACTCAGGGAGCCCTTTTACGAGCAGTACTTC. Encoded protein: CASRGLREPFYEQYF. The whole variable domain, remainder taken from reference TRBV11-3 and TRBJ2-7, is EAGVVQSPRYKIIEKKQPVAFWCNPISGHNTLYWYLQNLGQGPELLIRYENEEAVDDSQLPKDRFSAERLKGVDSTLKIQPAELGDSAVYLCASRGLREPFYEQYFGPGTRLTVT.

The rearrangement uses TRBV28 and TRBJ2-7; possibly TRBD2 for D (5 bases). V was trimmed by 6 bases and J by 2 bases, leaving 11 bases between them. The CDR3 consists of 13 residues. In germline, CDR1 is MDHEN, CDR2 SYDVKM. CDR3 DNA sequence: TGTGCCAGCAGCCCAGCGGAAACCTACGAGCAGTACTTC. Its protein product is CASSPAETYEQYF.

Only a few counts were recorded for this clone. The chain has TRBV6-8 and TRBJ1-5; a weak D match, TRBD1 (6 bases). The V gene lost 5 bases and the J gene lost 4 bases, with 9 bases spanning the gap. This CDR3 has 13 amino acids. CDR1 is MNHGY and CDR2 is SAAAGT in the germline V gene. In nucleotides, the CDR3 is TGTGCCAGCAGTCCACAGGGAAATCAGCCCCAGCATTTT. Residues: CASSPQGNQPQHF.